These T cell receptor beta chains were read from a single sample in a study of blood T cell repertoires in COVID-19. Assay: immunoSEQ multiplex PCR; the TCRdb copy retains only in-frame clones and omits some. The table has 95,000 to 150,000 clones, around 83% seen once; the top ten hold approximately 3.6%. Sample: PBMCs or T cells enriched from blood (not recorded which). The receptors were gathered from a woman aged 25 to 39 who had recovered from COVID-19. Each CDR3 is given with its conserved first and last residue. Each record gives: clone size, V gene, D gene, J gene, CDR3 protein, CDR3 DNA. A D gene is named only where the DNA matches it firmly. A row's size may be missing; if present it is once, few, many or a size class.

-	TRBV28	-	TRBJ1-3	CASSPQTVSGNTIYF	TGTGCCAGCAGTCCCCAGACAGTCTCTGGAAACACCATATATTTT
-	TRBV29-1	TRBD1	TRBJ1-1	CSVRTGNTEAFF	TGCAGCGTCCGGACAGGCAACACTGAAGCTTTCTTT
-	TRBV7-8	TRBD2	TRBJ2-7	CASSLTPGTSVYEQYF	TGTGCCAGCAGCCTTACCCCCGGGACTAGCGTCTACGAGCAGTACTTC
-	TRBV4-2	TRBD1	TRBJ1-2	CASSLAPTGGYGYTF	TGTGCCAGCAGCCTAGCCCCCACAGGGGGCTATGGCTACACCTTC
-	TRBV5-8	-	TRBJ1-5	CASSLGYWSQPQHF	TGTGCCAGCAGCTTGGGGTATTGGAGTCAGCCCCAGCATTTT
-	TRBV18	-	TRBJ1-4	CASSRSPQGANEKLFF	TGTGCCAGCTCGCGCTCGCCACAGGGCGCTAATGAAAAACTGTTTTTT
-	TRBV10-3	TRBD2	TRBJ2-3	CAISDRSGGDTQYF	TGTGCCATCAGTGACAGGAGCGGGGGGGATACGCAGTATTTT
-	TRBV7-2	-	TRBJ1-1	CASSLERRGQGEAFF	TGTGCCAGCAGCTTAGAAAGGCGGGGGCAGGGTGAAGCTTTCTTT
-	TRBV19	-	TRBJ1-1	CASSTAGEAFF	TGTGCCAGTAGTACCGCGGGTGAAGCTTTCTTT
-	TRBV11-2	TRBD1	TRBJ1-2	CASSLDWQGADGYTF	TGTGCCAGCAGCTTAGATTGGCAGGGGGCTGATGGCTACACCTTC
-	TRBV20-1	-	TRBJ1-1	CSPRLGLAFF	TGCAGTCCAAGGCTTGGACTAGCTTTCTTT
-	TRBV29-1	-	TRBJ1-2	CSVEVAQLTF	TGCAGCGTTGAAGTCGCACAGCTCACCTTC
-	TRBV9	-	TRBJ2-3	CASSVAGVTDTQYF	TGTGCCAGCAGCGTAGCGGGAGTAACAGATACGCAGTATTTT
-	TRBV28	TRBD1	TRBJ1-2	CASVKGQGSSYGYTF	TGTGCCAGCGTAAAGGGACAGGGGTCCTCCTATGGCTACACCTTC
-	TRBV7-6	TRBD1	TRBJ2-7	CASSLAGDRIPYEQYF	TGTGCCAGCAGCTTAGCGGGGGACAGGATCCCCTACGAGCAGTACTTC
-	TRBV4-3	TRBD2	TRBJ2-5	CASSQGKTSGITQETQYF	TGCGCCAGCAGCCAAGGGAAGACTAGCGGGATAACCCAAGAGACCCAGTACTTC
-	TRBV23-1	TRBD2	TRBJ2-7	CASSPGPYSGTSGSRSSYEQYF	TGCGCCAGCAGTCCCGGACCGTACTCCGGGACTAGCGGGAGTCGTTCCTCTTACGAGCAGTACTTC
-	TRBV30	TRBD1	TRBJ2-7	CAWSHSGTGGKGEQYF	TGTGCCTGGAGTCACTCTGGGACAGGGGGAAAAGGCGAGCAGTACTTC
-	TRBV11-3	-	TRBJ2-7	CASSLGLDSEQYF	TGTGCCAGCAGCTTAGGACTAGACAGCGAGCAGTACTTC
-	TRBV28	-	TRBJ1-4	CASSPDRSTNEKLFF	TGTGCCAGCAGTCCCGACAGGTCAACTAATGAAAAACTGTTTTTT
-	TRBV28	-	TRBJ1-2	CASSRIRPANYGYTF	TGTGCCAGCAGTCGGATCAGGCCCGCTAACTATGGCTACACCTTC
-	TRBV5-6	TRBD1	TRBJ2-1	CASSLRSGTGRDNEQFF	TGTGCCAGCAGCTTGAGGTCCGGGACAGGGCGGGACAATGAGCAGTTCTTC
once	TRBV4-3	TRBD1	TRBJ2-1	CASSQAPTGLNEQFF	TGCGCCAGCAGCCAAGCCCCGACAGGGTTAAATGAGCAGTTCTTC
-	TRBV5-6	-	TRBJ2-5	CASSLASSFGTQYF	TGTGCCAGCAGCTTGGCCTCTTCTTTCGGGACCCAGTACTTC
-	TRBV6-6	TRBD2	TRBJ2-3	CASSRMGGPADTQYF	TGTGCCAGCAGCCGAATGGGAGGGCCCGCAGATACGCAGTATTTT
-	TRBV6-6	-	TRBJ1-1	CASSYSRGTEAFF	TGTGCCAGCAGTTACTCGAGGGGGACTGAAGCTTTCTTT
-	TRBV7-2	TRBD1	TRBJ2-1	CASSPDRVLNNEQFF	TGTGCCAGCAGCCCGGACAGGGTTTTGAACAATGAGCAGTTCTTC
once	TRBV16	-	TRBJ2-2	CASSLRASGELFF	TGTGCCAGCAGCCTTCGAGCATCCGGGGAGCTGTTTTTT
-	TRBV5-1	-	TRBJ2-7	CASSLDVISYEQYF	TGCGCCAGCAGCTTGGATGTCATCTCCTACGAGCAGTACTTC
-	TRBV5-1	TRBD1	TRBJ1-2	CASSRQGVNYGYTF	TGCGCCAGCAGTCGACAGGGGGTCAACTATGGCTACACCTTC
-	TRBV4-2	TRBD1	TRBJ1-6	CASSHDRGRRNSPLHF	TGTGCCAGCAGCCACGACAGGGGGCGACGTAATTCACCCCTCCACTTT
-	TRBV28	-	TRBJ1-3	CASSPRRGTRSSGNTIYF	TGTGCCAGCAGTCCACGGCGGGGGACTCGGAGCTCTGGAAACACCATATATTTT
-	TRBV9	TRBD2	TRBJ2-3	CASSPPTRREGLSTDTQYF	TGTGCCAGCAGCCCCCCCACCCGGCGGGAGGGCCTTAGTACAGATACGCAGTATTTT
-	TRBV7-2	-	TRBJ2-7	CASSLEMAGPGEQYF	TGTGCCAGCAGCTTAGAAATGGCGGGGCCCGGAGAGCAGTACTTC
once	TRBV18	-	TRBJ1-5	CASSLGLNSNQPQHF	TGTGCCAGCTCACTGGGCCTCAATAGCAATCAGCCCCAGCATTTT
-	TRBV4-1	TRBD2	TRBJ2-2	CASSQPGGNTGELFF	TGCGCCAGCAGCCAACCGGGAGGGAACACCGGGGAGCTGTTTTTT
-	TRBV20-1	-	TRBJ2-1	CSATSYNEQFF	TGCAGTGCTACGAGCTACAATGAGCAGTTCTTC